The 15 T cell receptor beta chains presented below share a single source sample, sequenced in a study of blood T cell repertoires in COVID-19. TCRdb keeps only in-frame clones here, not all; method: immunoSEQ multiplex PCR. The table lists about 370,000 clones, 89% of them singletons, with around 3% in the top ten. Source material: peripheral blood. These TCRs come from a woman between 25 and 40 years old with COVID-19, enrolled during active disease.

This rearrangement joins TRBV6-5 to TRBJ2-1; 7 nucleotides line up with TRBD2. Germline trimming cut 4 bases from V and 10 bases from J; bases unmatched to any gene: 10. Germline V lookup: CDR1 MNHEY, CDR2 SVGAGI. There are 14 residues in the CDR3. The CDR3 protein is CASSWGEGPHEQFF. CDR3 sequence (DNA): TGTGCCAGCAGTTGGGGGGAGGGCCCTCACGAGCAGTTCTTC.

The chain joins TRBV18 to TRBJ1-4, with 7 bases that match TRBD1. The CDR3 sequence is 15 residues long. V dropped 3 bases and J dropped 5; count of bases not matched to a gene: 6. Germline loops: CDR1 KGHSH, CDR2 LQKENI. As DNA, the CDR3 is TGTGCCAGCTCACCTCACAGGGGAGAGAATGAAAAACTGTTTTTT. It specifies CASSPHRGENEKLFF.

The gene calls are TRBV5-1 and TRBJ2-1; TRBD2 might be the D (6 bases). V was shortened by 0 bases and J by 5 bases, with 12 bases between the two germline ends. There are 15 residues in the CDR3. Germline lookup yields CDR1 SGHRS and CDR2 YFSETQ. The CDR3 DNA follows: TGCGCCAGCAGCTTGGACGGGGGTGAGGACAATGAGCAGTTCTTC. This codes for CASSLDGGEDNEQFF.

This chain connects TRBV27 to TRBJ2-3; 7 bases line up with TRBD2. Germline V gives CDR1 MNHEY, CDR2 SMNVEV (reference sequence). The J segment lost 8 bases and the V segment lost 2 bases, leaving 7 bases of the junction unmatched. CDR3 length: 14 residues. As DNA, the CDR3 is TGTGCCAGCAGTTTAGGGATGGCTAGCGGTACGCAGTATTTT. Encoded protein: CASSLGMASGTQYF.

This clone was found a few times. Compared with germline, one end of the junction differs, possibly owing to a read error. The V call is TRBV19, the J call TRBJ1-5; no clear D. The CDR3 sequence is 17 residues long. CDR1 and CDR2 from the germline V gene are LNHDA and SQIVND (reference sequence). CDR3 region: CASRDKHRAGSDQPQHF. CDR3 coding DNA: TGTGCCAGTAGAGATAAGCATCGGGCCGGTAGCGATCAGCCCCAGCATTTT.

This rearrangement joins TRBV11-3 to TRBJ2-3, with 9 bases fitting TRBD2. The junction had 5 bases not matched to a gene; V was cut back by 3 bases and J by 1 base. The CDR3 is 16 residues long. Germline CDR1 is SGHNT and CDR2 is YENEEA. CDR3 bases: TGTGCCAGCAGCTTGGAGCGGGGGGAAGGCACAGATACGCAGTATTTT. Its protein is CASSLERGEGTDTQYF.

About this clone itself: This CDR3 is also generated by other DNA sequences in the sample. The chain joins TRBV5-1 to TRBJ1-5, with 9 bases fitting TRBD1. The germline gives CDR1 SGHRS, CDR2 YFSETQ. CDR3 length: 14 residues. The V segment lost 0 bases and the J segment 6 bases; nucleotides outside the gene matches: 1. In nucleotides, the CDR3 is TGCGCCAGCAGCTTGGGGGGACAGGGTCAGCCCCAGCATTTT. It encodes CASSLGGQGQPQHF.

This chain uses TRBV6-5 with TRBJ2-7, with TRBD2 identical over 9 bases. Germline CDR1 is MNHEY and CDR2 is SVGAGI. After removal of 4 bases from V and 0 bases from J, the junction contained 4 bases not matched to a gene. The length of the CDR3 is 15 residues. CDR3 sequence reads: CASSWTSASSYEQYV. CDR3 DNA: TGTGCCAGCAGTTGGACTAGCGCCAGCTCCTACGAGCAGTACGTC.

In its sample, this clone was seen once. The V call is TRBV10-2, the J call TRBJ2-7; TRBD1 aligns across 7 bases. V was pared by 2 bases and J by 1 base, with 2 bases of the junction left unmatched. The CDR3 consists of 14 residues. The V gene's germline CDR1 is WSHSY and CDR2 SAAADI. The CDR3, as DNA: TGCGCCAGCAGTGAGGGGACAGTTTCCTACGAGCAGTACTTC. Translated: CASSEGTVSYEQYF.

CDR3 in DNA: TGTGCCAGCTCACAAAACTCCCCCGCGGGCTACGAGCAGTACTTC. It specifies CASSQNSPAGYEQYF. The chain recombines TRBV18 with TRBJ2-7; tentatively, D is TRBD2 (5 bases). Germline CDR1 KGHSH, CDR2 LQKENI. The CDR3 sequence is 15 residues long. V lost 4 bases, J lost 3 bases, and 16 bases lay in between.

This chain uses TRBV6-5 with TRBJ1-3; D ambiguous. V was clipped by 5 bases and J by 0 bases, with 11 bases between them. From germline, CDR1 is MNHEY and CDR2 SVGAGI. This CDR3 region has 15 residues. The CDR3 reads CASSLDKVSGNTIYF. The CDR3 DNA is TGTGCCAGCAGTCTTGACAAGGTCTCTGGAAACACCATATATTTT.

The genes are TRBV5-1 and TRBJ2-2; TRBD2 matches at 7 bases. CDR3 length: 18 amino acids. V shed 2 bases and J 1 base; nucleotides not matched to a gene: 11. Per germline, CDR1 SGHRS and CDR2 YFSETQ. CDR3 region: CASSFEGSGLVNTGELFF. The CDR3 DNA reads TGCGCCAGCAGCTTTGAAGGTAGCGGGTTGGTGAACACCGGGGAGCTGTTTTTT.

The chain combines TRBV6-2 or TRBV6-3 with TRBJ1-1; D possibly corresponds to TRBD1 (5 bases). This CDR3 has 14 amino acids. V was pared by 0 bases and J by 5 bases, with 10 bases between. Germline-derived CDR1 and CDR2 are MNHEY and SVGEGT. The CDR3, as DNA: TGTGCCAGCAGTTACTCGCGGGGGAGGACTGAAGCTTTCTTT. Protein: CASSYSRGRTEAFF.

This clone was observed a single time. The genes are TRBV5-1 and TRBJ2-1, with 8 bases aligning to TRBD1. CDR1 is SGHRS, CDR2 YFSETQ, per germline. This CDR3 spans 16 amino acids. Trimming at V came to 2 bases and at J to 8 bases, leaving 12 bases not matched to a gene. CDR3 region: CASSFLGQGKRDEQFF. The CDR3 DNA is TGCGCCAGCAGCTTCCTCGGACAGGGAAAGAGGGATGAGCAGTTCTTC.

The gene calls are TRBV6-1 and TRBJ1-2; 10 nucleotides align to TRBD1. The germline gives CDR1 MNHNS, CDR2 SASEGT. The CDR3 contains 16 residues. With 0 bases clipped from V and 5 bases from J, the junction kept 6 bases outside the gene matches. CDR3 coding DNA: TGTGCCAGCAGTGAAGCACATCCGGACAGGGGGTATGGCTACACCTTC. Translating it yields CASSEAHPDRGYGYTF.